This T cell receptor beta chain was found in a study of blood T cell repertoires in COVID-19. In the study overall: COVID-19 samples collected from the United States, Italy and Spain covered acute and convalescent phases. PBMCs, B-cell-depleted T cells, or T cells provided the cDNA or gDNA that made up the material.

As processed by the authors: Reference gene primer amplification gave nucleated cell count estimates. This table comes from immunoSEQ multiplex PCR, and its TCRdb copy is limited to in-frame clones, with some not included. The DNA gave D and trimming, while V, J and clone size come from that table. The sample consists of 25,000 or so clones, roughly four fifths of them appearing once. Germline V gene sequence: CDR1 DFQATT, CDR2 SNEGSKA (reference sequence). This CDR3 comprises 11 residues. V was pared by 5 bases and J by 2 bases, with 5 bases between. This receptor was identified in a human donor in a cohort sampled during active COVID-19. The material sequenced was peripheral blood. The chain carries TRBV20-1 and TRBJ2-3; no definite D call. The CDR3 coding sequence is TGCAGTGCTGGCTTCACAGATACGCAGTATTTT. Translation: CSAGFTDTQYF.